These T cell receptor beta chains were read from a single sample in a study of cytomegalovirus exposure and HLA in healthy donors. The table came from immunoSEQ multiplex PCR; TCRdb's copy has only in-frame clones and leaves some out. The table lists about 160,000 clones, about nine tenths of them singletons, with approximately 10% in the top ten. Sequencing was carried out using PBMCs. These TCRs come from a woman aged 18-29 years in good health and CMV-seropositive. Both conserved end residues are part of each CDR3. Each record gives: V gene, J gene, clone size, D gene, CDR3 protein, CDR3 DNA. D genes are given only for firm matches. Some rows mark clone size as missing; the rest say once, few, many or name a class of expanded clone.

V: TRBV4-1
J: TRBJ1-2
size: NA
D: TRBD1
CDR3: CASSNPGQERGYTF
DNA: TGCGCCAGTTCGAACCCGGGACAGGAGCGGGGCTACACCTTC

V: TRBV28
J: TRBJ2-5
size: NA
D: TRBD1
CDR3: CASQTGGRETQYF
DNA: TGTGCCAGTCAAACAGGGGGGCGAGAGACCCAGTACTTC

V: TRBV27
J: TRBJ1-3
size: NA
D: TRBD1
CDR3: CASSLSSDRDGNTIYF
DNA: TGTGCCAGCAGTTTATCCAGCGACAGGGACGGAAACACCATATATTTT

V: TRBV27
J: TRBJ2-7
size: NA
D: NA
CDR3: CASARGTSSYEQYF
DNA: TGTGCCAGCGCCCGAGGGACATCCTCCTACGAGCAGTACTTC

V: TRBV27
J: TRBJ2-7
size: NA
D: NA
CDR3: CASSLLPEAFYEQYF
DNA: TGTGCCAGCAGTTTACTTCCGGAAGCGTTCTACGAGCAGTACTTC

V: TRBV5-4
J: TRBJ2-2
size: few
D: TRBD2
CDR3: CASSLYGLAGNTGELFF
DNA: TGTGCCAGCAGCTTATACGGGTTAGCGGGGAACACCGGGGAGCTGTTTTTT

V: TRBV19
J: TRBJ1-5
size: NA
D: TRBD1
CDR3: CASSPLQGGLQPQHF
DNA: TGTGCCAGTAGTCCTTTACAGGGGGGGCTTCAGCCCCAGCATTTT

V: TRBV29-1
J: TRBJ2-3
size: once
D: NA
CDR3: CSVVGQINTDTQYF
DNA: TGCAGCGTTGTTGGGCAGATAAACACAGATACGCAGTATTTT

V: TRBV30
J: TRBJ2-1
size: NA
D: NA
CDR3: CAWRRIYGIDEQFF
DNA: TGTGCCTGGAGAAGGATCTACGGGATAGATGAGCAGTTCTTC

V: TRBV4-2
J: TRBJ2-3
size: NA
D: TRBD2
CDR3: CASSQARLASGTDTQYF
DNA: TGTGCCAGCAGCCAAGCCAGACTAGCATCCGGCACAGATACGCAGTATTTT

V: TRBV30
J: TRBJ2-2
size: many
D: NA
CDR3: CAWTTYQVTGELFF
DNA: TGTGCCTGGACCACTTACCAAGTCACCGGGGAGCTGTTTTTT

V: TRBV5-4
J: TRBJ2-5
size: NA
D: TRBD2
CDR3: CASSSRWTSGETQYF
DNA: TGTGCCAGCAGCTCGCGGTGGACTAGCGGGGAGACCCAGTACTTC

V: TRBV30
J: TRBJ2-1
size: NA
D: TRBD2
CDR3: CAWSVRGGNEQFF
DNA: TGTGCCTGGAGTGTACGCGGGGGAAATGAGCAGTTCTTC

V: TRBV5-6
J: TRBJ2-1
size: NA
D: TRBD1
CDR3: CASSHRGRGHNEQFF
DNA: TGTGCCAGCAGCCACAGGGGTCGTGGGCACAATGAGCAGTTCTTC

V: TRBV4-2
J: TRBJ2-3
size: many
D: TRBD2
CDR3: CASSQGGTREGGTQYF
DNA: TGTGCCAGCAGCCAAGGGGGGACTAGAGAAGGTGGTACGCAGTATTTT

V: TRBV2
J: TRBJ2-7
size: NA
D: NA
CDR3: CASKSWAESYEQYF
DNA: TGTGCCAGCAAGTCATGGGCAGAGTCTTACGAGCAGTACTTC

V: TRBV28
J: TRBJ2-7
size: few
D: NA
CDR3: CASSLPSASSYEQYF
DNA: TGTGCCAGCAGTTTGCCTAGCGCTTCCTCCTACGAGCAGTACTTC

V: TRBV6-1
J: TRBJ2-3
size: NA
D: TRBD2
CDR3: CASRREGGTDTQYF
DNA: TGTGCCAGCAGGAGGGAGGGAGGGACAGATACGCAGTATTTT

V: TRBV15
J: TRBJ2-7
size: few
D: NA
CDR3: CATSRATATYEQYF
DNA: TGTGCCACCAGCAGAGCGACAGCAACCTACGAGCAGTACTTC

V: TRBV5-1
J: TRBJ2-5
size: NA
D: TRBD2
CDR3: CASRVASGVQETQYF
DNA: TGCGCCAGCAGGGTAGCTAGCGGGGTCCAAGAGACCCAGTACTTC

V: TRBV4-2
J: TRBJ2-3
size: NA
D: TRBD2
CDR3: CASSQDPPGTSGTDTQYF
DNA: TGTGCCAGCAGCCAAGATCCACCCGGGACTAGCGGTACAGATACGCAGTATTTT

V: TRBV5-5
J: TRBJ2-7
size: NA
D: NA
CDR3: CASSLWPRGGGEQYF
DNA: TGTGCCAGCAGCTTGTGGCCCCGAGGGGGTGGCGAGCAGTACTTC

V: TRBV9
J: TRBJ2-1
size: NA
D: NA
CDR3: CASSVGGEQFF
DNA: TGTGCCAGCAGCGTAGGAGGTGAGCAGTTCTTC

V: TRBV20-1
J: TRBJ2-7
size: NA
D: TRBD2
CDR3: CSVYSSGEQYF
DNA: TGCAGTGTTTATTCTAGCGGCGAGCAGTACTTC

V: TRBV7-3
J: TRBJ2-6
size: NA
D: NA
CDR3: CASSLGQNSGANVLTF
DNA: TGTGCCAGCAGCCTGGGGCAAAACTCTGGGGCCAACGTCCTGACTTTC

V: TRBV30
J: TRBJ1-5
size: NA
D: NA
CDR3: CAWSVRGQPQHF
DNA: TGTGCCTGGAGTGTACGGGGTCAGCCCCAGCATTTT

V: TRBV30
J: TRBJ1-4
size: NA
D: NA
CDR3: CAWAENEKLFF
DNA: TGTGCCTGGGCTGAGAATGAAAAACTGTTTTTT

V: TRBV10-3
J: TRBJ1-1
size: NA
D: NA
CDR3: CATLTKQGFEHPPYEAFF
DNA: TGTGCCACATTAACCAAGCAGGGATTTGAACACCCCCCGTATGAAGCTTTCTTT

V: TRBV7-9
J: TRBJ2-6
size: NA
D: TRBD1
CDR3: CASILQGAGANVLTF
DNA: TGTGCCAGCATCTTACAGGGGGCCGGGGCCAACGTCCTGACTTTC

V: TRBV4-1
J: TRBJ2-7
size: few
D: TRBD2
CDR3: CASSQVLAGAYGEQYF
DNA: TGCGCCAGCAGCCAAGTCCTCGCGGGAGCCTACGGAGAGCAGTACTTC

V: TRBV28
J: TRBJ2-7
size: NA
D: TRBD2
CDR3: CASSPGTTFNERENYEQYF
DNA: TGTGCCAGCAGTCCCGGGACAACTTTTAACGAGCGGGAGAACTACGAGCAGTACTTC

V: TRBV27
J: TRBJ1-2
size: NA
D: NA
CDR3: CASSLSFRGGYTF
DNA: TGTGCCAGCAGTTTATCTTTCCGGGGAGGCTACACCTTC